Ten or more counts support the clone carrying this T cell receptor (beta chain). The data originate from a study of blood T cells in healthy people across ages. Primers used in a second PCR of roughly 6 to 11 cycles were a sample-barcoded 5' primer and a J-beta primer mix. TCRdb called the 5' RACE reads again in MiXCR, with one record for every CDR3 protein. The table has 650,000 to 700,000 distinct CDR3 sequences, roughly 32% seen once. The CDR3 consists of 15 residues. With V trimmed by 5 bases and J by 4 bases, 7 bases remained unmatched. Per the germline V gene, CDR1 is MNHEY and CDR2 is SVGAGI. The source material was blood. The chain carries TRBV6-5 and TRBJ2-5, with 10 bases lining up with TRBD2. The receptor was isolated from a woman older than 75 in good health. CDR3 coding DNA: TGTGCCAGCAGTCGAGCGGGGGGGCCGGGAGAGACCCAGTACTTC. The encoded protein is CASSRAGGPGETQYF.